This T cell receptor (beta chain) was profiled in a study of a mutant IDH1 vaccine in newly diagnosed glioma (TCRdb year 2021). About the investigation overall: Patients received eight vaccinations in weeks 1, 3, 5, 7, 11, 15, 19 and 23, corresponding to visits V03 through V10. In the chemotherapy-containing groups, vaccination started alongside temozolomide cycles, whereas in patients who had radiotherapy alone it started 4-6 weeks after radiotherapy. Of the 30 to 35 patients who were treated, about 62% were male and about 40% were female, and the mean age was roughly 40 years. Before enrollment, most patients had been given radiochemotherapy with temozolomide as standard therapy, while the rest had received either radiotherapy alone or temozolomide alone. Peripheral blood was drawn at six visits: V03 (baseline), V05, V07, V10, V12 and V13. Longitudinal TCRB deep sequencing was performed for about 25 treated patients wherever samples were available for exploratory analyses. The paper's findings and limits, for the study overall: Availability determined which PBMC samples were chosen for TCRB deep sequencing. Across multiple MHC alleles, vaccine-induced immune responses were seen in 90% to 95% of patients. Changes in the top peripheral T cell clonotypes picked up by TCRB sequencing did not appear to be linked to pseudoprogression. The authors noted that analyses of patient blood samples could not be reproduced because of sample limitations.

About this clone itself: The antigen it binds to is not known. No per-base quality is available; no much larger clone lies one base away.

The receptor library was made with the immunoSEQ multiplex PCR assay. Rearranged TCR beta chain sequences were amplified with the hsTCRB Kit following the manufacturer's protocol. An Illumina MiSeq was used to sequence the TCRB libraries. The authors' analysis ran thus. The proprietary platform of the kit vendor was used for demultiplexing, trimming and gene mapping. TCRdb re-hosts the immuneACCESS table, in-frame sequences only. Its copies lack some clones; in the studies checked, an unresolved V gene accounts for under half of them, and the cause for the rest is not known. That table is the source of V, J and clone size, and D and trimming were worked out from the DNA. This sample has just over 65,000 clones in its table, and around 82% of those were observed once. 13% of the sample lies in the top ten. The time point tag for this specimen amounts to: week 23, last vaccination. Each vaccine dose, consisting of 300 ug of a 20-mer mutant IDH1 peptide in Montanide, was administered subcutaneously with topical imiquimod. All donors had newly diagnosed IDH1-mutant astrocytomas of WHO grade 3 or 4 that showed loss of nuclear ATRX. The samples were drawn from NOA16, a multicentre, single-arm, open-label phase I trial in Germany that tested a mutant IDH1 peptide vaccine in humans for the first time. Genomic DNA for TCRB sequencing was extracted from EDTA blood using the DNeasy Blood and Tissue Kit.

According to the germline V gene, CDR1 reads LGHNA and CDR2 reads YSLEER. V is cut by 0 bases and J by 4 bases, and the space between the germline ends is 12 bases. The CDR3 contains 15 residues, cysteine and phenylalanine counted. Only the CDR3 DNA stays, 45 bases, in frame from base 1. In this chain, TRBV4-3 is recombined with TRBJ1-2; no D segment can be confidently identified. This TCR derives from a man between 18 and 35 years old with glioma. The material sequenced was PBMCs, taken from a glioma patient whose treatment included an IDH1 peptide vaccine. The CDR3 region has the sequence CASSQDRGGSYGYTF. The DNA is as follows: TGCGCCAGCAGCCAAGATCGGGGTGGATCCTATGGCTACACCTTC.